What follows are 8 T cell receptor beta chains derived from one specimen sequenced in a study of blood T cells in healthy people across ages. A second roughly 7 to 12 cycle PCR used barcoded and J-beta primers. TCRdb reprocessed the 5' RACE reads via MiXCR and lists one record per CDR3 protein. The sample yields 1 million to 1.2 million distinct CDR3 sequences, approximately 38% seen once. The material sequenced was blood. These receptors came from a man aged 18 to 35 in good health.

The chain uses TRBV20-1 and TRBJ1-1; TRBD1 agrees at 9 bases. After removal of 3 bases from V and 4 bases from J, the junction contained 6 bases not matched to a gene. The CDR3 has 14 residues. Germline CDR1 and CDR2: DFQATT and SNEGSKA (reference sequence). The CDR3: CSASSGTGLTEAFF. As DNA, the CDR3 is TGCAGTGCTAGCTCCGGGACAGGGCTCACTGAAGCTTTCTTT.

This clonotype was counted only a few times. The chain employs TRBV6-2 or TRBV6-3 and TRBJ2-1, with TRBD1 identical over 8 bases. CDR1 and CDR2 from the germline V gene are MNHEY and SVGEGT. Trimming cost V 7 bases and J 4 bases; bases outside gene matches: 12. CDR3 length: 16 amino acids. The CDR3 sequence is CASIPQQGVKYNEQFF. Written as DNA, the CDR3 is TGTGCCAGCATACCCCAACAGGGGGTCAAGTACAATGAGCAGTTCTTC.

This clonotype was counted a few times. The chain couples TRBV2 to TRBJ1-2; a weak D match, TRBD1 (5 bases). Trimming shortened V by 8 bases and J by 8 bases, and 21 bases separated the two germline ends. This CDR3 has 14 amino acids. The germline V gene has CDR1 SNHLY and CDR2 FYNNEI. CDR3 amino acids: CASSQGRLRNGYTF. The CDR3 DNA reads as TGTGCCAGCTCCCAGGGCCGATTGAGAAACGGCTACACCTTC. Combining the CDR3 with reference TRBV2 and TRBJ1-2 gives the whole variable domain EPEVTQTPSHQVTQMGQEVILRCVPISNHLYFYWYRQILGQKVEFLVSFYNNEISEKSEIFDDQFSVERPDGSNFTLKIRSTKLEDSAMYFCASSQGRLRNGYTFGSGTRLTVV.

This clonotype has a handful of counts. V and J are TRBV9 and TRBJ2-1; 7 bases align to TRBD2. The CDR3 sequence is 15 residues long. The ends lost 4 bases at V and 1 base at J; junction bases unmatched: 5. Germline lookup yields CDR1 SGDLS and CDR2 YYNGEE. CDR3: CASSPKAGSYNEQFF. CDR3 sequence (DNA): TGTGCCAGCAGCCCAAAAGCGGGATCCTACAATGAGCAGTTCTTC.

The genes are TRBV12-3 or TRBV12-4 and TRBJ1-4; weak D call: TRBD1 (6 bases). V shed 8 bases and J shed 8 bases, with 18 bases lying between them. The CDR3 runs to 14 residues. Here the CDR3 DNA reads TGTGCCAGCCGATCTATGGGGGCAGGAGAAAAACTGTTTTTT. This sequence encodes CASRSMGAGEKLFF.

This clonotype was counted at least ten times. The J gene is TRBJ1-2, the V gene TRBV15; 7 bases match TRBD1. Germline V gene lookup returns CDR1 LNHNV and CDR2 YYDKDF (reference sequence). The CDR3 loop spans 14 amino acids. V lost 0 bases, J lost 6 bases, and 4 bases stayed unmatched. The CDR3 coding sequence is TGTGCCACCAGCAGAGATAAGACAGGGAATGGCTACACCTTC. Protein sequence: CATSRDKTGNGYTF.

This clonotype was seen just once. The CDR3 nucleotides read TGTGCCAGCAGCCTTAGGACGGACCCGTATATCTCCTACAATGAGCAGTACTTC. Translating it yields CASSLRTDPYISYNEQYF. The gene calls are TRBV7-2 and TRBJ2-1; no clear D. The DNA end lines up better with TRBJ2-7; the J call may be wrong. This CDR3 has 18 amino acids. From germline, CDR1 is SGHTA and CDR2 FQGNSA.

This clonotype was picked up many times. The CDR3 DNA sequence: TGTGCCAGCAGCTTAGTGGTGGTCGGCATGAACACTGAAGCTTTCTTT. It is translated as CASSLVVVGMNTEAFF. V gene TRBV11-2 combines with J gene TRBJ1-1; D not resolved. Trimming took off 1 base at V and 0 bases at J, with 12 bases between the two ends. Germline V gene sequence: CDR1 SGHAT, CDR2 FQNNGV. The CDR3 extends over 16 amino acids.